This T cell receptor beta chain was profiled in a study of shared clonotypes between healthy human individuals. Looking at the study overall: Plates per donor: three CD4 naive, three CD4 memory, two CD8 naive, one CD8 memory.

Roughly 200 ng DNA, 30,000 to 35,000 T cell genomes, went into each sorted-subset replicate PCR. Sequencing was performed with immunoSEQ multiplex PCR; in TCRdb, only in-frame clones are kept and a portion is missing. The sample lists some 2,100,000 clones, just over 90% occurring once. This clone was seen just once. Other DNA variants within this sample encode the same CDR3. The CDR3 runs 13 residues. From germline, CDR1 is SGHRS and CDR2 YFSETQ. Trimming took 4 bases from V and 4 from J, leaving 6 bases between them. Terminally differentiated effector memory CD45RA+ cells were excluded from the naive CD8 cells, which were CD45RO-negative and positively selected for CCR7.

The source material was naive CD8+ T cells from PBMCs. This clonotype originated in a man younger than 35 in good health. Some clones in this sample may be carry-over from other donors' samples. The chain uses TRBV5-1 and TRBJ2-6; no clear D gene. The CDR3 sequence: CASSPSGANVLTF. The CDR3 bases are TGCGCCAGCAGCCCGTCCGGGGCCAACGTCCTGACTTTC.